This T cell receptor (beta chain) was documented in a study of T cell responses to AZD1222 COVID-19 vaccine. The method was immunoSEQ multiplex PCR; TCRdb's version includes in-frame clones alone and lacks a portion of them. The table records more than 95,000 clones, around nine tenths of them present only once. This CDR3 is 15 amino acids long. Germline CDR1 and CDR2: LGHDT and YNNKEL (reference sequence). V gave up 6 bases and J gave up 0 bases; unmatched junction bases: 7. This TCR was sampled from an adult who received the MenACWY meningococcal vaccine as a control. The rearrangement links TRBV3-1 (or the pseudogene TRBV3-2) to TRBJ1-1, with 7 bases fitting TRBD1. Sequenced here: peripheral blood, sampled 28 days after the second dose of the MenACWY control vaccine. In DNA form, the CDR3 reads TGTGCCAGCAGGGAAAACCAGGGGGTGAACACTGAAGCTTTCTTT. Its translation is CASRENQGVNTEAFF.